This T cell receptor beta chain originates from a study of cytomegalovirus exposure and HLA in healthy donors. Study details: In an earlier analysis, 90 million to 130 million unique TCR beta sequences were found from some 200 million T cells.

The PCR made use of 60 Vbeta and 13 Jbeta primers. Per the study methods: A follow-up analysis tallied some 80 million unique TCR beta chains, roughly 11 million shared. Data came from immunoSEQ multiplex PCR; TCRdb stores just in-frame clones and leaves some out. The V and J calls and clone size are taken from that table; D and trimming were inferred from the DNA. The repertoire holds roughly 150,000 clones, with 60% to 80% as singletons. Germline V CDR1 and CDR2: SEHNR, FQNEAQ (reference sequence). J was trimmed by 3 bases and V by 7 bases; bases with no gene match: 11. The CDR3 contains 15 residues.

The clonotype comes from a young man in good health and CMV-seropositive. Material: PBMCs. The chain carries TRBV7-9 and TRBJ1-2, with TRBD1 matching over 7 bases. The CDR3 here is CASTSTGKGDYGYTF. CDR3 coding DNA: TGTGCCAGCACCTCGACAGGGAAGGGGGACTATGGCTACACCTTC. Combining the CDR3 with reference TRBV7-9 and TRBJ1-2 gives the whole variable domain DTGVSQNPRHKITKRGQNVTFRCDPISEHNRLYWYRQTLGQGPEFLTYFQNEAQLEKSRLLSDRFSAERPKGSFSTLEIQRTEQGDSAMYLCASTSTGKGDYGYTFGSGTRLTVV.